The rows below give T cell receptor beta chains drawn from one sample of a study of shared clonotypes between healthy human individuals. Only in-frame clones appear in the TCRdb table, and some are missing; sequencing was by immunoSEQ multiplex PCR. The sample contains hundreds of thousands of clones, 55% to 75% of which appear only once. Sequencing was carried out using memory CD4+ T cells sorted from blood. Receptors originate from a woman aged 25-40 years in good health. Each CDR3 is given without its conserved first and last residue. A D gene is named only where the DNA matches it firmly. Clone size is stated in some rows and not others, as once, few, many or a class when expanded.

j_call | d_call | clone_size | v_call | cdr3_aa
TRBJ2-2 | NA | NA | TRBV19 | ASRMTSRNTGELF
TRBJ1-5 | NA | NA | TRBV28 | ASLVRGRHNSNQPQH
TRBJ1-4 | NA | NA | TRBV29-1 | SATGASNEKLF
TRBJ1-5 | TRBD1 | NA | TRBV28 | ASRTNRGLLNQPQH
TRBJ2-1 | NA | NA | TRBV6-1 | ASSEFGTYNEQF
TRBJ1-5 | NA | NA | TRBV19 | ASSHGRDPDSNQPQH
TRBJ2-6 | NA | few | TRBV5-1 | ASGDLSGANVLT
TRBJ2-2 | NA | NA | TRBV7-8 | ASSLRQGGGTGELF
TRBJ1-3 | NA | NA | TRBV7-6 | ASSLSSGNTIY
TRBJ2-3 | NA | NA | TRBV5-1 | ASSLGGPGDTQY
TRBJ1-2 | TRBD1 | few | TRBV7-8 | ASSSGTGGRSRTRMDYGYT
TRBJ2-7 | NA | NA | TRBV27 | ASSFQQGIDEQY
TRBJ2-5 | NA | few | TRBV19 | ASSIRHLTAETQY
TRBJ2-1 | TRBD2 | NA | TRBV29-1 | SVVVGGRSSYNEQF
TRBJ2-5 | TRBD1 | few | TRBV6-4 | ASSDIDRAQETQY
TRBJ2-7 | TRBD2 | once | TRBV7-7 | ASSRAGGHEQY
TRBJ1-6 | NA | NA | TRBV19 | ASSQTAGDSPLH
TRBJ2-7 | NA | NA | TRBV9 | ASSVSRASEQY
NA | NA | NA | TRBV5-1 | ASSLEFLQGEQY
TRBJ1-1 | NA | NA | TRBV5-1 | ASSLQGSNTEAF
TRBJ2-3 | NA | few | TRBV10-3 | AISPAATDTQY
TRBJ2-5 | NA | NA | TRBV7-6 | ASSLARKTQY
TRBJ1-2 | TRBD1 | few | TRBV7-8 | ASSLGQLST
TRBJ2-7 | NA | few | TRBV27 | ASSQGRTVSSYEQY
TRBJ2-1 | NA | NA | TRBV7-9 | ASSSRGPDEQF
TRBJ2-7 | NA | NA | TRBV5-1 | ASSLDGPADEQY
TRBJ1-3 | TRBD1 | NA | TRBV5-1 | ASSWGTGGNTIY
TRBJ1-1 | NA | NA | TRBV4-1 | ASSPTVNPNTEAF
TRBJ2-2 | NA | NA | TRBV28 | ASSLRSPGELF
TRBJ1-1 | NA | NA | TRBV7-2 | ASSLQTGLNTEAF
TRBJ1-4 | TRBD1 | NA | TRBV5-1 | ASSSTGEGEKLF
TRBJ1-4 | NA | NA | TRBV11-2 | ASSFIRTPGKLF
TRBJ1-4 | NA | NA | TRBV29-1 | SVRHGAGKLF
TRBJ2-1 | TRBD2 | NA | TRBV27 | ASSPPSGRPGNEQF
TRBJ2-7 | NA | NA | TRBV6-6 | ASSNGPDRTGEQY
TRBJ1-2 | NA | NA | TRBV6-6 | ASSTGYGYT